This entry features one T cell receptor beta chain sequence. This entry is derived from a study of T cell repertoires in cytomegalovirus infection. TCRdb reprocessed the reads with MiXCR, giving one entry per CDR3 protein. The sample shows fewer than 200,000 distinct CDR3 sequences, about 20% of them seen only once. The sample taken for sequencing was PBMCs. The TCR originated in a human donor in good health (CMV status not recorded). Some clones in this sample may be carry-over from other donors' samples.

The chain's CDR3 is CASSQRFPSGRNNEQFF. DNA of the CDR3: TGTGCCAGCAGTCAGCGATTCCCTAGCGGGAGGAACAATGAGCAGTTCTTC. The chain couples TRBV6-2 or TRBV6-3 to TRBJ2-1; the match to TRBD2 covers 11 bases. The CDR3 is 17 residues long. V was pared by 5 bases and J by 5 bases, with 11 bases of the junction left unmatched. Germline CDR1 reads MNHEY; CDR2 reads SVGEGT.